This T cell receptor beta chain was found in a study of blood T cell repertoires in COVID-19. At the level of the study: The origin of the acute and convalescent COVID-19 samples was the United States, Italy and Spain.

Deletions cut 2 bases from V and 0 bases from J, with 8 bases between. The CDR3 has 15 residues. The germline V gene has CDR1 GTSNPN and CDR2 SVGIG (reference sequence). Assay used: immunoSEQ multiplex PCR; TCRdb lists only in-frame clones, some missing. Of 100,000 to 120,000 clones in the sample, roughly 79% are singletons; the top ten hold 8.5% to 9.5%. This clone was seen a few times. The source material was peripheral blood. The chain carries TRBV30 and TRBJ1-6; D unresolved. This TCR derives from a woman aged 70-85 years with acute or convalescent COVID-19. This CDR3 is CAWSRTSSYNSPLHF. The CDR3 region has the DNA TGTGCCTGGAGTCGAACCAGCTCCTATAATTCACCCCTCCACTTT.